This TCR beta chain is from a study of cytomegalovirus exposure and HLA in healthy donors. Researchers ran the PCR with 60 Vbeta and 13 Jbeta primers. Profiled with immunoSEQ multiplex PCR; TCRdb holds only in-frame clones, not every one. Here the sample spans tens of thousands of clones, over 70% being singletons. The germline CDR1 and CDR2 sequences are SGDLS and YYNGEE. Trimming cost V 3 bases and J 0 bases, with 9 bases left between them. This CDR3 spans 14 amino acids. The source of this sequence is a middle-aged woman in good health and CMV-seronegative. The V gene is TRBV9, the J gene TRBJ1-1; no definite D call. The sample consisted of PBMCs. In nucleotides, the CDR3 is TGTGCCAGCAGCGCGCAACTACTGAACACTGAAGCTTTCTTT. This translates into CASSAQLLNTEAFF.